The present T cell receptor (beta chain) was sequenced within a study of cytomegalovirus exposure and HLA in healthy donors. Study results and limitations: Earlier analysis found most TCR beta V segments productive about 90% or about 30% of the time. Researchers reported in a later analysis that a missense DCLRE1C variant was tied to TCR beta V- and J-gene trimming.

In germline, CDR1 is WSHSY, CDR2 SAAADI. CDR3 length equals 14 residues. The V and J ends lost 3 bases and 6 bases respectively, with 12 bases between them. The PCR ran on 60 Vbeta and 13 Jbeta primers. The data were produced by immunoSEQ multiplex PCR, yet TCRdb's version contains in-frame clones alone and is incomplete. The sample shows roughly 110,000 clones, around 85% of them seen only once. This clone was observed a few times. The antigen is not known. This chain joins TRBV10-2 and TRBJ1-5; a weak D match, TRBD1 (5 bases). The clonotype comes from a man in his 60s in good health and CMV-seronegative. The specimen sequenced was PBMCs. The DNA for the CDR3 is TGCGCCAGCAGTGAATTCAGGGATACTCAGCCCCAGCATTTT. This translates into CASSEFRDTQPQHF.